The clone carrying this TCR beta chain was detected only once. The antigen is not known. TCR beta was sequenced from blood CD8+ and CD4+ T cells. The multiple sclerosis controls were treatment-naive patients, and their relapsing-remitting disease was stable or active. The source of the sample is a study of CD8 T cells in Susac syndrome. Random-hexamer reverse transcription was applied to roughly 0.45 to 1 ug RNA. Across 54 Vbeta and 13 Jbeta, TCR beta CDR3 was amplified with immunoSEQ multiplex PCR. TCRdb analysed the immunoSEQ multiplex PCR reads with MiXCR anew, one entry per CDR3 protein. The sample includes almost 450,000 distinct CDR3 sequences, more than 80% of them seen just once. The CDR3 totals 18 residues. V was trimmed by 0 bases and J by 0 bases, leaving 17 bases between them. The germline V gene has CDR1 MGHRA and CDR2 YSYEKL. Findings of the study overall: Individuals included in the TCR sequencing and HLA analysis were acknowledged by the study to be relatively few in number.

The sequence came from a human donor with multiple sclerosis. Sequencing was carried out using CD8+ T cells from PBMCs. The J gene is TRBJ1-1, the V gene TRBV4-1; D is undetermined. Here the CDR3 reads CASSQEGFLAPMNTEAFF. For the CDR3, the DNA is TGCGCCAGCAGCCAAGAAGGTTTCCTTGCGCCAATGAACACTGAAGCTTTCTTT.